These 2 T cell receptor beta chains were sequenced from one sample in a study of cytomegalovirus exposure and HLA in healthy donors. Primers for the PCR totalled 60 Vbeta and 13 Jbeta. Repertoires were generated with immunoSEQ multiplex PCR, while TCRdb's copy carries only in-frame clones and drops some. The sample has roughly 140,000 clones; about 64% are singletons. The sample taken for sequencing was PBMCs. These receptors came from a woman aged 25 to 39 in good health and CMV-seropositive.

This rearrangement joins TRBV7-6 to TRBJ1-2, with TRBD1 matching 10 bases. The CDR3 has 16 amino acids. J was trimmed by 6 bases and V by 1 base; bases with no gene match: 8. Germline V gene data show CDR1 as SGHVS and CDR2 as FNYEAQ. CDR3 bases: TGTGCCAGCAGCTTAGACCAGACAGGGGGCTTTAATGGCTACACCTTC. Translating gives CASSLDQTGGFNGYTF.

The chain couples TRBV4-2 to TRBJ2-3; the match to TRBD2 covers 7 bases. The CDR3 extends over 17 amino acids. V shed 1 base, J shed 0 bases, and the junction held 7 bases outside the gene matches. Per the germline V gene, CDR1 is LGHNA and CDR2 is YNFKEQ. CDR3 in amino acids: CASSQGSLAASTDTQYF. In DNA, the CDR3 is TGTGCCAGCAGCCAAGGTTCTCTAGCGGCTAGCACAGATACGCAGTATTTT.